This paragraph covers one T cell receptor beta chain sequence. What it binds is unknown. The data were taken from a study of T cells in localized non-small cell lung cancer. General study results and limits: Adjacent lung exhibited a median of about 50 among the 100 most abundant tumor clones. There was an association of higher blood T cell density with longer overall survival. Heterogeneity is still possible, as just one tumor region was sequenced. Uninvolved adjacent lung had more T cell clonality than any other tissue, topping tumor.

Germline lookup yields CDR1 MGHRA and CDR2 YSYEKL. The CDR3 runs to 16 residues. Trimming took off 0 bases at V and 6 bases at J, with 16 bases between the two ends. Sequencing was performed with immunoSEQ multiplex PCR; in TCRdb, only in-frame clones are kept and a portion is missing. This table has around 15,000 clones, 89% appearing once. This sequence joins TRBV4-1 and TRBJ2-3; tentative D call: TRBD1 (7 bases). The receptor was derived from a man aged 35 to 69 with stage III lung adenocarcinoma. This material consisted of peripheral blood mononuclear cells, taken before any cancer treatment. The CDR3 loop reads CASSQDRDREVDTQYF. Written as DNA, the CDR3 is TGCGCCAGCAGCCAAGATCGCGACAGGGAGGTGGATACGCAGTATTTT.